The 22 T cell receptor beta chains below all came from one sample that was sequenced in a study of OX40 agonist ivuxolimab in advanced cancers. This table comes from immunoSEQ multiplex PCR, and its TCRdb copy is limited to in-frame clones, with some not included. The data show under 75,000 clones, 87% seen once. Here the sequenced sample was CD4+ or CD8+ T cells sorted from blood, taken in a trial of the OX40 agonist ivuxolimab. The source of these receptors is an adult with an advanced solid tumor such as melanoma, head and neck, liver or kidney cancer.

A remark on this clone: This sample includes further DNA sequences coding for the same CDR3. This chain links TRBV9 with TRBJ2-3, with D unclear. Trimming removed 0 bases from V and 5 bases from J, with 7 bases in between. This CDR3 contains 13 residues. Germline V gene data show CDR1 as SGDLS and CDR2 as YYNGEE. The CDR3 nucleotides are TGTGCCAGCAGCGTAGAAGGGATAGATACGCAGTATTTT. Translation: CASSVEGIDTQYF.

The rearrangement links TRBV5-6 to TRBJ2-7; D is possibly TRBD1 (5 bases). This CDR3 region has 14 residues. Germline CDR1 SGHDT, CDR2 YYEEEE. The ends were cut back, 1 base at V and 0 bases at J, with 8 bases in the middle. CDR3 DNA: TGTGCCAGCAGCTTGCCAGGGCCCTCCTACGAGCAGTACTTC. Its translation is CASSLPGPSYEQYF. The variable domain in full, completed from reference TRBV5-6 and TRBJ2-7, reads DAGVTQSPTHLIKTRGQQVTLRCSPKSGHDTVSWYQQALGQGPQFIFQYYEEEERQRGNFPDRFSGHQFPNYSSELNVNALLLGDSALYLCASSLPGPSYEQYFGPGTRLTVT.

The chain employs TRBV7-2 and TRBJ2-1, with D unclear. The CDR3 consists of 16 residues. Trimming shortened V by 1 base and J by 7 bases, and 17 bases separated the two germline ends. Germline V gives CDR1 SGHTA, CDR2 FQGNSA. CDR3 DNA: TGTGCCAGCAGCTTAGGGGTCCCTAGACTTCGGAATGAGCAGTTCTTC. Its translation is CASSLGVPRLRNEQFF.

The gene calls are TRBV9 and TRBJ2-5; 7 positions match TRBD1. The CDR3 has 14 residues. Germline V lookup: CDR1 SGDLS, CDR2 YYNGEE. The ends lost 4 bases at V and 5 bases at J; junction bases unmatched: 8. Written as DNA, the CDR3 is TGTGCCAGCAGCCCCCAGACAGGGCGGGAGACCCAGTACTTC. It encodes CASSPQTGRETQYF.

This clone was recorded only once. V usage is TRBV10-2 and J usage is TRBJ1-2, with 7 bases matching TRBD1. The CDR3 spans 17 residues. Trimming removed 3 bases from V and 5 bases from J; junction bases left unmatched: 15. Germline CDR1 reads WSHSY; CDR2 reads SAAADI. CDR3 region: CASSDLVNRGFFYGYTF. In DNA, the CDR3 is TGCGCCAGCAGTGATTTAGTAAACAGGGGCTTTTTTTATGGCTACACCTTC.

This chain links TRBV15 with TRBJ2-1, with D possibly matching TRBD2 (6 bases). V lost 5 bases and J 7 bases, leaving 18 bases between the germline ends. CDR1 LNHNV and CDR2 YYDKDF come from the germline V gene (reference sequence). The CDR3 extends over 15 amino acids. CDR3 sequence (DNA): TGTGCCACCAGCGGTCCCGGGGCCGGAGGGAATGAGCAGTTCTTC. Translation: CATSGPGAGGNEQFF.

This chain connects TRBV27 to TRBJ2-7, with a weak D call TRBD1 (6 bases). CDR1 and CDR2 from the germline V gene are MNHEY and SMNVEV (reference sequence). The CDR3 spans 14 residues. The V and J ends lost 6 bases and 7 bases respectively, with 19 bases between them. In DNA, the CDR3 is TGTGCCAGCAGCCCGATCCCAGGGGCTCGGGAGCAGTACTTC. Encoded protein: CASSPIPGAREQYF.

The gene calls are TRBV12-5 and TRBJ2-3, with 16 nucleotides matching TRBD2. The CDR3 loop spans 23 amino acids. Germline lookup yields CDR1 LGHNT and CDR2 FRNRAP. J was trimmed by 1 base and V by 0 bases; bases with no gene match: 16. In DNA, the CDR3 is TGTGCTAGTGGTTTGGTACAAAGGGGACTAGCGGGAGGGCCAATAATTGGCACAGATACGCAGTATTTT. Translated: CASGLVQRGLAGGPIIGTDTQYF.

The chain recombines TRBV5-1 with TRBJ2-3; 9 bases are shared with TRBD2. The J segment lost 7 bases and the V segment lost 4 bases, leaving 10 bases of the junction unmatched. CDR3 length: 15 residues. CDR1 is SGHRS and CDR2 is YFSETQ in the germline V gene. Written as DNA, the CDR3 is TGCGCCAGCAGCCCCACAAGGACTAGCGTGAATACGCAGTATTTT. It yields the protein CASSPTRTSVNTQYF.

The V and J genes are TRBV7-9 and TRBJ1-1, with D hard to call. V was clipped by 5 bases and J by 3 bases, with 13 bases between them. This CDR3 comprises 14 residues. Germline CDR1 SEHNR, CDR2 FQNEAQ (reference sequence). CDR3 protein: CASSLRDEDTEAFF. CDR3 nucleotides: TGTGCCAGCAGCCTCCGGGATGAGGACACTGAAGCTTTCTTT.

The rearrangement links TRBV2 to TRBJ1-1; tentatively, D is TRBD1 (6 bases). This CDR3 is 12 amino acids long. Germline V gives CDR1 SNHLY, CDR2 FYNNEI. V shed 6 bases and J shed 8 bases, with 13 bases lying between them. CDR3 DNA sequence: TGTGCCAGCAGCCTCACAGGGTTGGAAGCTTTCTTT. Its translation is CASSLTGLEAFF. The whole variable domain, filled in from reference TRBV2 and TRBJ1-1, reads EPEVTQTPSHQVTQMGQEVILRCVPISNHLYFYWYRQILGQKVEFLVSFYNNEISEKSEIFDDQFSVERPDGSNFTLKIRSTKLEDSAMYFCASSLTGLEAFFGQGTRLTVV.

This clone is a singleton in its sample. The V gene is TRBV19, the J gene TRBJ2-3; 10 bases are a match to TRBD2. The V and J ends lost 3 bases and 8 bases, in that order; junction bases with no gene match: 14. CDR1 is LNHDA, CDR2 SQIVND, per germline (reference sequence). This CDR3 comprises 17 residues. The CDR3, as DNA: TGTGCCAGTAGTATGGCCTTGCTAGCGGGAGTTCAGGGTACGCAGTATTTT. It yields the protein CASSMALLAGVQGTQYF.

Here the CDR3 DNA reads TGCGCCAGCAGCCAGGGACTAGCGGGATTATACAATGAGCAGTTCTTC. Protein sequence: CASSQGLAGLYNEQFF. V is TRBV4-1 and J is TRBJ2-1, with TRBD2 identical over 13 bases. V lost 3 bases to trimming and J lost 4 bases; unmatched junction nucleotides: 3. Germline CDR1 is MGHRA and CDR2 is YSYEKL. This CDR3 is built from 16 residues.

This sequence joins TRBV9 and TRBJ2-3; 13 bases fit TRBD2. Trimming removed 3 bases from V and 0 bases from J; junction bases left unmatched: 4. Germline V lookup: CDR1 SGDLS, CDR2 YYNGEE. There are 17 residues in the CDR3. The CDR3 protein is CASSGVGLAGSTDTQYF. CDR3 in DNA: TGTGCCAGCAGCGGCGTGGGACTAGCGGGGAGCACAGATACGCAGTATTTT.

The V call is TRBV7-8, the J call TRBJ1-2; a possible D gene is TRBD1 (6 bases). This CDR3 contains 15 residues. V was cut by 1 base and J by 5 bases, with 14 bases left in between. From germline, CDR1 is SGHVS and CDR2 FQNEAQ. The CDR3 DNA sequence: TGTGCCAGCAGCTTAGACAGGGACGACCGTTATGGCTACACCTTC. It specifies CASSLDRDDRYGYTF. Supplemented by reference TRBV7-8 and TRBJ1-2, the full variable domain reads GAGVSQSPRYKVAKRGQDVALRCDPISGHVSLFWYQQALGQGPEFLTYFQNEAQLDKSGLPSDRFFAERPEGSVSTLKIQRTQQEDSAVYLCASSLDRDDRYGYTFGSGTRLTVV.

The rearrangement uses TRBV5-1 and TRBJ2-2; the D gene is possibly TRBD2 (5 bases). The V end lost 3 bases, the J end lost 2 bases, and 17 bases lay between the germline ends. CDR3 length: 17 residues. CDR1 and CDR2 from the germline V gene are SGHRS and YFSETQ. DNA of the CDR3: TGCGCCAGCAGCTACCGGTATCGTAGCGCTAACACCGGGGAGCTGTTTTTT. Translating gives CASSYRYRSANTGELFF.

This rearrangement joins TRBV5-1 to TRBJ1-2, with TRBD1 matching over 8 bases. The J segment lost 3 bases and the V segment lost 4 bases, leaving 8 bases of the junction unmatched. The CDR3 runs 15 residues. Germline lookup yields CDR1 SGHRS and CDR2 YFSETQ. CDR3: CASSGRQGPDYGYTF. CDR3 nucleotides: TGCGCCAGCAGCGGAAGACAGGGGCCTGACTATGGCTACACCTTC.

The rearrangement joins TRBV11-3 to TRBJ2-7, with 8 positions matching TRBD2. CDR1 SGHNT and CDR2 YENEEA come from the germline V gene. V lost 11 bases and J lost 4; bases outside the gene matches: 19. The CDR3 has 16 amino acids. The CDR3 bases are TGTGCCGGGCTAAGGGTCCCTAGTAGCGGGGTATACGAGCAGTACTTC. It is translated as CAGLRVPSSGVYEQYF. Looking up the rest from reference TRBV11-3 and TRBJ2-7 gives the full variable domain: EAGVVQSPRYKIIEKKQPVAFWCNPISGHNTLYWYLQNLGQGPELLIRYENEEAVDDSQLPKDRFSAERLKGVDSTLKIQPAELGDSAVYLCAGLRVPSSGVYEQYFGPGTRLTVT.

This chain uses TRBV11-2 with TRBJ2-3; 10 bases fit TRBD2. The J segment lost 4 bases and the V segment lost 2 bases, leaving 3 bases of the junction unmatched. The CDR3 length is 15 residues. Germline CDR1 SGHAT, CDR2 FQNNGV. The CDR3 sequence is CASSLLAGVADTQYF. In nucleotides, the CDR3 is TGTGCCAGCAGCTTACTAGCGGGAGTGGCAGATACGCAGTATTTT. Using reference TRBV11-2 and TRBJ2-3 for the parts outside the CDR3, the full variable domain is EAGVAQSPRYKIIEKRQSVAFWCNPISGHATLYWYQQILGQGPKLLIQFQNNGVVDDSQLPKDRFSAERLKGVDSTLKIQPAKLEDSAVYLCASSLLAGVADTQYFGPGTRLTVL.

Here the CDR3 DNA reads TGTGCCAGCAGTGCACTAGCGGGAGGTCACCAAGAGACCCAGTACTTC. It specifies CASSALAGGHQETQYF. The chain is built from TRBV6-1 and TRBJ2-5; 12 nucleotides align to TRBD2. Per germline, CDR1 MNHNS and CDR2 SASEGT. The CDR3 has 16 residues. V shed 4 bases and J 0 bases; nucleotides not matched to a gene: 3.

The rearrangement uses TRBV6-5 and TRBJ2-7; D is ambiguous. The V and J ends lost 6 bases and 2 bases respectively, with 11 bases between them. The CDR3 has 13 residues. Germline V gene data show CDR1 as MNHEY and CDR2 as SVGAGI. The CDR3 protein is CASRQRATYEQYF. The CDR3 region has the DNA TGTGCCAGCAGACAACGGGCTACCTACGAGCAGTACTTC.

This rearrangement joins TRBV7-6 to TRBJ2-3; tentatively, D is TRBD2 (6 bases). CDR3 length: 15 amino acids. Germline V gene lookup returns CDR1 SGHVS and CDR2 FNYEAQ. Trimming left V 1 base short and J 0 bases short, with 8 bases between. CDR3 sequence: CASSLERESTDTQYF. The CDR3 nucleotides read TGTGCCAGCAGCTTAGAACGGGAGAGCACAGATACGCAGTATTTT.